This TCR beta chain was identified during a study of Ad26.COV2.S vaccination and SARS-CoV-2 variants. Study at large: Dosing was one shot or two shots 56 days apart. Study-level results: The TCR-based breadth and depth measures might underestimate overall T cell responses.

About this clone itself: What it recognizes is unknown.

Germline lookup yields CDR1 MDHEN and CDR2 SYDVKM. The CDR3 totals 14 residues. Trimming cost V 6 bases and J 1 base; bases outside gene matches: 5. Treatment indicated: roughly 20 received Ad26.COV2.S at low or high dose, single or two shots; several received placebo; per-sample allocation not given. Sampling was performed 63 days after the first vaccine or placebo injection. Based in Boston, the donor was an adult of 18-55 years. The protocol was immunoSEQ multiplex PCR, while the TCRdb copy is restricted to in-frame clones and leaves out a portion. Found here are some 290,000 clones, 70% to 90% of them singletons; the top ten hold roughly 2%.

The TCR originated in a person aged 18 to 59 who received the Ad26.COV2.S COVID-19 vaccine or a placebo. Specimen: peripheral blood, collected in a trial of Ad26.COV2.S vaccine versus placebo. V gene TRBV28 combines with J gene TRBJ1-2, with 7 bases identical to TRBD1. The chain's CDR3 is CASSRDSNNYGYTF. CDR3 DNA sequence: TGTGCCAGCAGCCGGGACAGTAATAACTATGGCTACACCTTC.